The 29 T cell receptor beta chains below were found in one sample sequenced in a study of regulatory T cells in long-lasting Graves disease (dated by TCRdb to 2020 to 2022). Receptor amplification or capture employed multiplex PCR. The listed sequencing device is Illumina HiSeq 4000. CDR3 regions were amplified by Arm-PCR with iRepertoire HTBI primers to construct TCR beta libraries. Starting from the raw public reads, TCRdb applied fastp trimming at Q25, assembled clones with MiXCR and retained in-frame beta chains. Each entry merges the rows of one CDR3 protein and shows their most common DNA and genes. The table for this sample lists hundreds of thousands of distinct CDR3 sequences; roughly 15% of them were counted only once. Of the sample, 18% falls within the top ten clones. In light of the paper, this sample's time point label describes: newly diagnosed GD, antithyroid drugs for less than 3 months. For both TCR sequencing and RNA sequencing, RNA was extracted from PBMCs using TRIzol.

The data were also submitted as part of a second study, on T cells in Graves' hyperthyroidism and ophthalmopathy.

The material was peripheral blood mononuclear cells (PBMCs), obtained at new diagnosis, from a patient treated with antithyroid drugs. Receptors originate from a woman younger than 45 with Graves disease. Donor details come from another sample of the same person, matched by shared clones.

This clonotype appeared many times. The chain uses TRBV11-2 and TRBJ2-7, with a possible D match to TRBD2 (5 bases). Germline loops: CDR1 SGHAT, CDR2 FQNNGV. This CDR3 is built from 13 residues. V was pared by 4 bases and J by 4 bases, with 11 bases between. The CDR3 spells CASSSAGVYEQYF. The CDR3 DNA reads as TGTGCCAGCAGCTCGGCGGGTGTGTACGAGCAGTACTTC. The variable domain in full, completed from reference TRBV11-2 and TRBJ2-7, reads EAGVAQSPRYKIIEKRQSVAFWCNPISGHATLYWYQQILGQGPKLLIQFQNNGVVDDSQLPKDRFSAERLKGVDSTLKIQPAKLEDSAVYLCASSSAGVYEQYFGPGTRLTVT.

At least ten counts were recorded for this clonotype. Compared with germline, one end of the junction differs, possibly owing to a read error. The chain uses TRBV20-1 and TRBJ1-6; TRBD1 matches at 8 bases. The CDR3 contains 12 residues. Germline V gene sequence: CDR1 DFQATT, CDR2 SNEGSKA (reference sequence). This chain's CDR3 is CSGRQGSSPLHF. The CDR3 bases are TGCAGTGGTAGACAGGGGTCTTCACCCCTCCACTTT.

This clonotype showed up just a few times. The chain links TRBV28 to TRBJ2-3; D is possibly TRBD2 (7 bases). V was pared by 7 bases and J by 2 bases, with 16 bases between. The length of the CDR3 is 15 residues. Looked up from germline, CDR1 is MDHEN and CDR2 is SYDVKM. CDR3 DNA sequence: TGTGCCAGCACGTACACAGGGAGGGTCACAGATACGCAGTATTTT. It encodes CASTYTGRVTDTQYF.

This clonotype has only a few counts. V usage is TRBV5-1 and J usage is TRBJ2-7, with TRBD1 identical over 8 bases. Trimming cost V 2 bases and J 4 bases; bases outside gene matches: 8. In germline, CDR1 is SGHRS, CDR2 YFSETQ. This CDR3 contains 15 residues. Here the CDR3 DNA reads TGCGCCAGCAGCTTCTCCCAGGACAGGGTGTACGAGCAGTACTTC. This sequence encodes CASSFSQDRVYEQYF.

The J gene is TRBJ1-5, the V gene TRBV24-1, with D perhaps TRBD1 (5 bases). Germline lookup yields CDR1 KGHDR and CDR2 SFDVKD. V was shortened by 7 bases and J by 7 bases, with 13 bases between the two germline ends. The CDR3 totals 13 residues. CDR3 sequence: CATRRRDGQPQHF. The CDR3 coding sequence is TGTGCCACCAGGCGAAGGGACGGCCAGCCCCAGCATTTT.

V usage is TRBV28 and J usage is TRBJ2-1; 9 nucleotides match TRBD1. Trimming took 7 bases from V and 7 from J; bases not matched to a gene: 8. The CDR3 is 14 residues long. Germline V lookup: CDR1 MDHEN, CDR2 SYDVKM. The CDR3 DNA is TGTGCCAGCACCCACAGGGGGCGCGAGAATGAGCAGTTCTTC. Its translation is CASTHRGRENEQFF. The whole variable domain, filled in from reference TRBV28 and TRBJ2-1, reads DVKVTQSSRYLVKRTGEKVFLECVQDMDHENMFWYRQDPGLGLRLIYFSYDVKMKEKGDIPEGYSVSREKKERFSLILESASTNQTSMYLCASTHRGRENEQFFGPGTRLTVL.

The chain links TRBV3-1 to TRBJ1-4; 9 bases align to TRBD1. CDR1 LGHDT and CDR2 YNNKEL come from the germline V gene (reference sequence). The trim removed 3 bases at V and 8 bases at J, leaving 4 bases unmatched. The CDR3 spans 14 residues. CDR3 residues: CASSHRTGEEKLFF. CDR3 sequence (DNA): TGTGCCAGCAGCCATCGGACAGGGGAAGAAAAACTGTTTTTT.

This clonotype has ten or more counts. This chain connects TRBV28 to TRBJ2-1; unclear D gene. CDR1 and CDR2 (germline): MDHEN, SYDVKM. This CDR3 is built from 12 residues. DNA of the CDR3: TGTGCTGCTACCGGAACATACAATGAGCAGTTCTTC. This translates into CAATGTYNEQFF.

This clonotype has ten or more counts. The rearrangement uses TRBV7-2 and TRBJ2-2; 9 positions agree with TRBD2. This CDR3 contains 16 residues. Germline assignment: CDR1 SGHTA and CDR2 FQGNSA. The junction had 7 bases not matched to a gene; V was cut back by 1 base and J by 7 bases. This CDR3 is CASSLGGSGRGGELFF. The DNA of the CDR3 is TGTGCCAGCAGCTTAGGGGGTAGCGGGAGAGGCGGGGAGCTGTTTTTT.

CDR3 region: CASSPLLDTQYF. In DNA, the CDR3 is TGTGCCAGCTCACCCCTCTTAGATACGCAGTATTTT. The genes are TRBV18 and TRBJ2-3; no firm D call. Germline assignment: CDR1 KGHSH and CDR2 LQKENI. Trimming removed 3 bases from V and 5 bases from J, with 6 bases in between. This CDR3 contains 12 residues. Together with reference TRBV18 and TRBJ2-3, the CDR3 gives the full variable domain: NAGVMQNPRHLVRRRGQEARLRCSPMKGHSHVYWYRQLPEEGLKFMVYLQKENIIDESGMPKERFSAEFPKEGPSILRIQQVVRGDSAAYFCASSPLLDTQYFGPGTRLTVL.

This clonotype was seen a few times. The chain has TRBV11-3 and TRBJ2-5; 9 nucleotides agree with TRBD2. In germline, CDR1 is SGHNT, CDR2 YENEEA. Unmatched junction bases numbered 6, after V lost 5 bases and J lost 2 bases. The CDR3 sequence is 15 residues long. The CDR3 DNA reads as TGTGCCAGCAGCCCCCTTCTAGCGGGGCAAGAGACCCAGTACTTC. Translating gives CASSPLLAGQETQYF. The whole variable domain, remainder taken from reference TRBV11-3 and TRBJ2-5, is EAGVVQSPRYKIIEKKQPVAFWCNPISGHNTLYWYLQNLGQGPELLIRYENEEAVDDSQLPKDRFSAERLKGVDSTLKIQPAELGDSAVYLCASSPLLAGQETQYFGPGTRLLVL.

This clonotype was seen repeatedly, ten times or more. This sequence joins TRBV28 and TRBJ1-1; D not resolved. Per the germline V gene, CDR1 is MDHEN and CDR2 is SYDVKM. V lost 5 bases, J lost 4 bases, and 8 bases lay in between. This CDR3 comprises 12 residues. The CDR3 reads CASSGWGTEAFF. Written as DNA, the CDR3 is TGTGCCAGCAGTGGTTGGGGCACTGAAGCTTTCTTT.

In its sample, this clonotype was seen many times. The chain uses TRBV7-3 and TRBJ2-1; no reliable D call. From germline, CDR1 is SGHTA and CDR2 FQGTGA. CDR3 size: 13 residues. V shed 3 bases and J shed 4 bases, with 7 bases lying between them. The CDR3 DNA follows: TGTGCCAGCAGCTTGCCGCCTTACAATGAGCAGTTCTTC. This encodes CASSLPPYNEQFF. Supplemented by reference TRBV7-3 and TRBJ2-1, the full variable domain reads GAGVSQTPSNKVTEKGKYVELRCDPISGHTALYWYRQSLGQGPEFLIYFQGTGAADDSGLPNDRFFAVRPEGSVSTLKIQRTERGDSAVYLCASSLPPYNEQFFGPGTRLTVL.

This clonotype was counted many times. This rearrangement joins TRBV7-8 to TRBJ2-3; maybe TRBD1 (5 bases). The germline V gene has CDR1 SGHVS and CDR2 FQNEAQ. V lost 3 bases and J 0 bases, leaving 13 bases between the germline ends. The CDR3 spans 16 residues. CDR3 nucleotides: TGTGCCAGCAGCTTTCAGACAGCTACTAGCACAGATACGCAGTATTTT. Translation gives CASSFQTATSTDTQYF.

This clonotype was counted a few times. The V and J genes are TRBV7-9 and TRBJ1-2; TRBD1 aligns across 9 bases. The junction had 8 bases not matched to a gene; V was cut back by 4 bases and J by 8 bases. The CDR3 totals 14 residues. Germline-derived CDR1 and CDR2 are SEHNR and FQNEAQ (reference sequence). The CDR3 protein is CASSYSGTGFGYTF. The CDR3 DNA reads TGTGCCAGCAGCTACTCCGGGACAGGGTTCGGCTACACCTTC.

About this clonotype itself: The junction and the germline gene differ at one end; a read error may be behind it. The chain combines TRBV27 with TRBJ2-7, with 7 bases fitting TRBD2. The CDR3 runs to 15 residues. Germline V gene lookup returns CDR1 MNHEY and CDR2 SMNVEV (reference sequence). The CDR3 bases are TGTGCCAGCAGCCTAACTAGCGAACAAACCTACGAGCAGCACTTC. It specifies CASSLTSEQTYEQHF.

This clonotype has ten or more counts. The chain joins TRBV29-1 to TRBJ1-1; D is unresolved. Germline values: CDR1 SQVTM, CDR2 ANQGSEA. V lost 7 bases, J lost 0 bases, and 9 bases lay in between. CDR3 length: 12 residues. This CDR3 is CSALRLNTEAFF. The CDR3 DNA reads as TGCAGCGCCCTGAGACTGAACACTGAAGCTTTCTTT.

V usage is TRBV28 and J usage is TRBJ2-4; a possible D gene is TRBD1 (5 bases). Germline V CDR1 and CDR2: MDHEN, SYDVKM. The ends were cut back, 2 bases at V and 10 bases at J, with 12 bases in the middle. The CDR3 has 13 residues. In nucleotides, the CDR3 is TGTGCCAGCAGTTTACCCCAGGGAAGGATTCAGTACTTC. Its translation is CASSLPQGRIQYF.

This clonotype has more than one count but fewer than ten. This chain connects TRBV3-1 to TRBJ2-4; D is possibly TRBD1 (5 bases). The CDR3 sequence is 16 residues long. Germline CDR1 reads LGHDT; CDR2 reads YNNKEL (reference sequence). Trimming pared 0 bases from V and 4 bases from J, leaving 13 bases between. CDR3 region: CASSQDSGAGKNIQYF. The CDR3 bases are TGTGCCAGCAGCCAAGATAGTGGTGCAGGGAAAAACATTCAGTACTTC.

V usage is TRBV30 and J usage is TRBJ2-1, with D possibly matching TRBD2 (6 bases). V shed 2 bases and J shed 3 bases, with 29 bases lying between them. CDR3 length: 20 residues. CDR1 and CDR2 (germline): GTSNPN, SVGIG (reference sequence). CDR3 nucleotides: TGTGCCTGGAGTCTCTCCTTCGGGACTCTCGCCCGGAGGGTCTACAATGAGCAGTTCTTC. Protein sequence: CAWSLSFGTLARRVYNEQFF. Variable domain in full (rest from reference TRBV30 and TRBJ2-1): SQTIHQWPATLVQPVGSPLSLECTVEGTSNPNLYWYRQAAGRGLQLLFYSVGIGQISSEVPQNLSASRPQDRQFILSSKKLLLSDSGFYLCAWSLSFGTLARRVYNEQFFGPGTRLTVL.

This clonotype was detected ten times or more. Written as DNA, the CDR3 is TGTGCCAGCAGGTCTGAGGTTTCACCCCTCCACTTT. It translates to CASRSEVSPLHF. This chain joins TRBV28 and TRBJ1-6; D is unresolved. Germline V lookup: CDR1 MDHEN, CDR2 SYDVKM. V dropped 6 bases and J dropped 9 bases, with 9 bases sitting between them. The CDR3 is made up of 12 amino acids. Based on the CDR3 plus reference TRBV28 and TRBJ1-6, the full variable domain is DVKVTQSSRYLVKRTGEKVFLECVQDMDHENMFWYRQDPGLGLRLIYFSYDVKMKEKGDIPEGYSVSREKKERFSLILESASTNQTSMYLCASRSEVSPLHFGNGTRLTVT.

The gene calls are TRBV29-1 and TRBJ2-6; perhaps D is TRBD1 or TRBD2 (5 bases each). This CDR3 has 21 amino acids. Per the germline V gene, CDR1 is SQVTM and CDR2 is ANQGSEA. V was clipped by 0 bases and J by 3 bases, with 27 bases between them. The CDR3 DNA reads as TGCAGCGTTGAAGATTTTCAGGTTAAGTCAGGGAGAGGTATTGGGGCCAACGTCCTGACTTTC. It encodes CSVEDFQVKSGRGIGANVLTF. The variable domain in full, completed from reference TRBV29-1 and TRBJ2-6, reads SAVISQKPSRDICQRGTSLTIQCQVDSQVTMMFWYRQQPGQSLTLIATANQGSEATYESGFVIDKFPISRPNLTFSTLTVSNMSPEDSSIYLCSVEDFQVKSGRGIGANVLTFGAGSRLTVL.

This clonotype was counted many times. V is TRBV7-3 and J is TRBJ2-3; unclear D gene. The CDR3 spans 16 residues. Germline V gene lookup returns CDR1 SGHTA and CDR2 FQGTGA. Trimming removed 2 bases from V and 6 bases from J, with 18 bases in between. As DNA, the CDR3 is TGTGCCAGCAGCTTACGAGGCGGTCTAGGTAGCGATACGCAGTATTTT. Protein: CASSLRGGLGSDTQYF.

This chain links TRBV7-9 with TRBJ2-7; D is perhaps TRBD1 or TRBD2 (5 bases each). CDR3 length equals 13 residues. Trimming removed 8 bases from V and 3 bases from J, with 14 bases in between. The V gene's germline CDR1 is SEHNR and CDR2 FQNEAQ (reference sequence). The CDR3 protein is CASRDGDNYEQYF. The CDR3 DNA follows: TGTGCCAGCCGGGACGGGGATAACTACGAGCAGTACTTC.

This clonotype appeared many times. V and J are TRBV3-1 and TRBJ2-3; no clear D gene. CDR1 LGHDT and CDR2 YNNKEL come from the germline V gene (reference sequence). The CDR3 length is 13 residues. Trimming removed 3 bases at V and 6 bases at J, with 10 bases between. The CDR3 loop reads CASSQGPLDTQYF. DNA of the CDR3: TGTGCCAGCAGCCAGGGCCCGTTGGATACGCAGTATTTT.

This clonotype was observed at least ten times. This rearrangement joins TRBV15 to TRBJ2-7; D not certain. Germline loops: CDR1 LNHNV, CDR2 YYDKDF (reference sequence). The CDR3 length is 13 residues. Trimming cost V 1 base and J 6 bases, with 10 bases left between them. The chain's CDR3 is CATSRVRRSEQYF. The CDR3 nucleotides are TGTGCCACCAGCAGAGTTAGGAGAAGCGAGCAGTACTTC.

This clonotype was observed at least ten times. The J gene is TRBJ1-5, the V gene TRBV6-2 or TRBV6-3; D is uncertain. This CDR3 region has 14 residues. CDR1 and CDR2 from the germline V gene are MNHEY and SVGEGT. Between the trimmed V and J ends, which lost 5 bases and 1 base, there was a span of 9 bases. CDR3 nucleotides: TGTGCCAGCAGTGATCTGAGGAGCAATCAGCCCCAGCATTTT. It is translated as CASSDLRSNQPQHF.

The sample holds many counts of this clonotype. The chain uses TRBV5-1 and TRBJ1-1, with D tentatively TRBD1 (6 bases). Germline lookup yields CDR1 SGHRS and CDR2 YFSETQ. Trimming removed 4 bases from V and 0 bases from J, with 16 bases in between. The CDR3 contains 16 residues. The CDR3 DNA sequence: TGCGCCAGCAGCCCCAGCCGGGGGGCGTTGAACACTGAAGCTTTCTTT. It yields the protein CASSPSRGALNTEAFF.

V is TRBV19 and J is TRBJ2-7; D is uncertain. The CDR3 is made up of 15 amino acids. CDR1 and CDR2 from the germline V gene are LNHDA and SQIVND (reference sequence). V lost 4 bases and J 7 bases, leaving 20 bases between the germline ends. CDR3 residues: CASSTQDYGPGEQYF. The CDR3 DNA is TGTGCCAGTAGTACCCAGGATTACGGGCCCGGAGAGCAGTACTTC.